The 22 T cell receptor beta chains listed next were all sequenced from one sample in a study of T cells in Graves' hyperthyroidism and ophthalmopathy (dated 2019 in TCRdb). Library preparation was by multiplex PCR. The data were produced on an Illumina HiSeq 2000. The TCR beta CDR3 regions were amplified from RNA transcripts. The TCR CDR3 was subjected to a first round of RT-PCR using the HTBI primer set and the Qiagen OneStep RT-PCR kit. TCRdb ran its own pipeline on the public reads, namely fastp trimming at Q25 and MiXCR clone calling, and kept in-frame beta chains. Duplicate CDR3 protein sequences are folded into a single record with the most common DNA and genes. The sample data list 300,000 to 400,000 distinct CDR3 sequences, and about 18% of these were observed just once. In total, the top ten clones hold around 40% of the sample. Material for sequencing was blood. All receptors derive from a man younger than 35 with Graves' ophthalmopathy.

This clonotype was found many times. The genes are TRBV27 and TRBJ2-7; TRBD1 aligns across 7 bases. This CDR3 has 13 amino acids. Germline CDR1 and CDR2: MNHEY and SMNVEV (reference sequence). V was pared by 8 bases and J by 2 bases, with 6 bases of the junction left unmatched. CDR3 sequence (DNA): TGTGCCAGCGGAAGGACAGGAGCCTACGAGCAGTACTTC. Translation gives CASGRTGAYEQYF.

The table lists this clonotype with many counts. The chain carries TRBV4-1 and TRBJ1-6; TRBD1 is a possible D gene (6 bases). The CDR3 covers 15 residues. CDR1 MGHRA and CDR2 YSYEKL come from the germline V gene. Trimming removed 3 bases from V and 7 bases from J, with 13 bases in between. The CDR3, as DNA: TGCGCCAGCAGCCAGACCGGGACAACAAATTCACCCCTCCACTTT. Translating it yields CASSQTGTTNSPLHF.

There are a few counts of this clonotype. Here the CDR3 DNA reads TGTGCCACCAGCAGGGATCGGTCTGGAGATACGCAGTATTTT. It codes for CATSRDRSGDTQYF. The V call is TRBV15, the J call TRBJ2-3; no definite D call. This CDR3 contains 14 residues. With 3 bases removed from V and 5 bases from J, the gap between germline ends came to 12 bases. Per germline, CDR1 LNHNV and CDR2 YYDKDF (reference sequence). Full variable domain (missing parts from reference TRBV15 and TRBJ2-3): DAMVIQNPRYQVTQFGKPVTLSCSQTLNHNVMYWYQQKSSQAPKLLFHYYDKDFNNEADTPDNFQSRRPNTSFCFLDIRSPGLGDTAMYLCATSRDRSGDTQYFGPGTRLTVL.

The CDR3 is CASSVGTGVNTIYF. The CDR3 DNA is TGTGCCAGCAGCGTCGGGACAGGGGTGAACACCATATATTTT. The chain couples TRBV13 to TRBJ1-3, with TRBD1 identical over 10 bases. CDR1 is PRHDT, CDR2 FYEKMQ, per germline (reference sequence). The CDR3 totals 14 residues. J gave up 7 bases and V 5 bases, and 5 bases lay outside the gene matches.

The CDR3 loop reads CASSLGQVAEKLFF. For the CDR3, the DNA is TGCGCCAGCAGCCTGGGACAGGTGGCTGAAAAACTGTTTTTT. The chain recombines TRBV5-1 with TRBJ1-4; 8 positions match TRBD1. Germline CDR1 reads SGHRS; CDR2 reads YFSETQ. The ends lost 4 bases at V and 7 bases at J; junction bases unmatched: 6. This CDR3 is 14 amino acids long. The full variable domain, rest sourced from reference TRBV5-1 and TRBJ1-4, is KAGVTQTPRYLIKTRGQQVTLSCSPISGHRSVSWYQQTPGQGLQFLFEYFSETQRNKGNFPGRFSGRQFSNSRSEMNVSTLELGDSALYLCASSLGQVAEKLFFGSGTQLSVL.

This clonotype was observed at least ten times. This chain's CDR3 is CASSRLAGGSTDTQYF. The CDR3 DNA follows: TGTGCCAGCAGTCGATTAGCGGGGGGGAGCACAGATACGCAGTATTTT. The chain has TRBV2 and TRBJ2-3, with 11 bases fitting TRBD2. Trimming cost V 5 bases and J 0 bases; bases outside gene matches: 4. The CDR3 contains 16 residues. Germline V lookup: CDR1 SNHLY, CDR2 FYNNEI.

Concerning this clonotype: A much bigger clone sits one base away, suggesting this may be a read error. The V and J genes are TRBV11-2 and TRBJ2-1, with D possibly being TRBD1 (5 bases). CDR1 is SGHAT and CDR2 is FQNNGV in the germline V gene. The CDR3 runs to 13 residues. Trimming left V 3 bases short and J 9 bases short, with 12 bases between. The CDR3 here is CASSLEHRGEQFF. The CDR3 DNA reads TGTGCCAGCAGCTTGGAGCATAGGGGTGAGCAGTTCTTC.

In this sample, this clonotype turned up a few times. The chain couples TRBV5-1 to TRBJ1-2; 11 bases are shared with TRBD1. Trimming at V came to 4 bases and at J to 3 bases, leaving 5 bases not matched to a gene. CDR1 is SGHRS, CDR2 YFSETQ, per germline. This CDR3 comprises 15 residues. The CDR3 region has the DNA TGCGCCAGCAGCGACCGGGACAGGGGGGACTATGGCTACACCTTC. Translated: CASSDRDRGDYGYTF.

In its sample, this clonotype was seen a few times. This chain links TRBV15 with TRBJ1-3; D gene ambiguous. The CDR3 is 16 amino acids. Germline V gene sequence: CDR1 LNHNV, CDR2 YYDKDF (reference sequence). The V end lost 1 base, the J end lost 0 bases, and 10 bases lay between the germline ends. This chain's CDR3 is CATSRGDMSSGNTIYF. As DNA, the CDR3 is TGTGCCACCAGCAGAGGCGACATGAGCTCTGGAAACACCATATATTTT.

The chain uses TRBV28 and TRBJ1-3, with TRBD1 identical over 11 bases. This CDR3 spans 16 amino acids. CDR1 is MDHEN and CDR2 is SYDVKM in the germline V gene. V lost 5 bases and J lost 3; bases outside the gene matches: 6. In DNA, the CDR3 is TGTGCCAGCAGTCGCCCCGGGACAGGGGGTGGAAACACCATATATTTT. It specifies CASSRPGTGGGNTIYF.

The CDR3 nucleotides are TGTGCCAGCAGTGAAGCCGAGTTAAAACAGGGTAGTTCACCCCTCCACTTT. Translating gives CASSEAELKQGSSPLHF. This chain connects TRBV6-1 to TRBJ1-6; D is possibly TRBD1 (6 bases). This CDR3 has 17 residues. Germline CDR1 MNHNS, CDR2 SASEGT. V shed 0 bases and J shed 9 bases, with 18 bases lying between them.

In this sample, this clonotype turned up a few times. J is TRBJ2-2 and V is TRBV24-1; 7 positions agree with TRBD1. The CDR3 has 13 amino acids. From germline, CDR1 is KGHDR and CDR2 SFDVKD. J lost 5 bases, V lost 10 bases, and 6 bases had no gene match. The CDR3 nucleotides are TGTGCCACTACAGGGGTCGGGACCGGGGAGCTGTTTTTT. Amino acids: CATTGVGTGELFF.

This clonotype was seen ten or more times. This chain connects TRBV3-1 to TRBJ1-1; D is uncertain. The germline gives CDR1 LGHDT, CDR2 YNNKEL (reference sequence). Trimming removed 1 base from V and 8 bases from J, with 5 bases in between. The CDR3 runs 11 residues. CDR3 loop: CASSQATEAFF. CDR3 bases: TGTGCCAGCAGCCAAGCGACAGAAGCTTTCTTT.

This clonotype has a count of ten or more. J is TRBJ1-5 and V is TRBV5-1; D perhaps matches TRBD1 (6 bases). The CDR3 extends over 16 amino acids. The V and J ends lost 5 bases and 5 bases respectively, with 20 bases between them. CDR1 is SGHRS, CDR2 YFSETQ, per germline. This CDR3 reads CASSRGGSIPDQPQHF. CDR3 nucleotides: TGCGCCAGCAGTAGGGGGGGTTCAATTCCGGATCAGCCCCAGCATTTT.

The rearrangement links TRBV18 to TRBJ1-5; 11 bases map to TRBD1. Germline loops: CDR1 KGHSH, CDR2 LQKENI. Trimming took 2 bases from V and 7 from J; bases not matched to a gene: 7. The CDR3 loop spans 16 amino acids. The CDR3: CASSPRGGQGAQPQHF. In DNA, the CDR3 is TGTGCCAGCTCACCAAGGGGAGGACAGGGGGCCCAGCCCCAGCATTTT.

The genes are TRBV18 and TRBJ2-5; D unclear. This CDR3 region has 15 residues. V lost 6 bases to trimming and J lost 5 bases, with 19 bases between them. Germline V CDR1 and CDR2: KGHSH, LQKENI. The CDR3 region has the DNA TGTGCCAGCTCCCCTTTTGCCGACTCTTCGGAGACCCAGTACTTC. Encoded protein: CASSPFADSSETQYF.

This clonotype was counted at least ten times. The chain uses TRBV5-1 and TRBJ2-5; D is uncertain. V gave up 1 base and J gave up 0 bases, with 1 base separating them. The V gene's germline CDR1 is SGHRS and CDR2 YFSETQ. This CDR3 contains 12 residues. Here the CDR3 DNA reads TGCGCCAGCAGCTTGTACCAAGAGACCCAGTACTTC. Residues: CASSLYQETQYF.

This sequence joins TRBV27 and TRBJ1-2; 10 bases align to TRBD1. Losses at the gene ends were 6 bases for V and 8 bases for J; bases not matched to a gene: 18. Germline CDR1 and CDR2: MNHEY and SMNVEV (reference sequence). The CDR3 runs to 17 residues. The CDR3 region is CASSPGGYGDRGTGYTF. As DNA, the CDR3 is TGTGCCAGCAGCCCCGGGGGTTATGGGGACAGGGGAACCGGCTACACCTTC.

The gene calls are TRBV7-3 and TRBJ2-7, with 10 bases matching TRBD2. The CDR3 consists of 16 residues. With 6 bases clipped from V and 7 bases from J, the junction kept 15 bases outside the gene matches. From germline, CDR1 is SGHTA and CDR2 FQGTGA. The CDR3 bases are TGTGCCAGCAGTCGGGACTCTAGCGGGGGCCGCCGGGAGCAGTACTTC. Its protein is CASSRDSSGGRREQYF.

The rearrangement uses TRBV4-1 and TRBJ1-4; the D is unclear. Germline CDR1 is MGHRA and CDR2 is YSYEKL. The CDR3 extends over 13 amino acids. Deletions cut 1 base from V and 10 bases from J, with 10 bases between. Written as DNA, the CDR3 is TGCGCCAGCAGCCAAGGAACAGAACGAAAACTGTTTTTT. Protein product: CASSQGTERKLFF.

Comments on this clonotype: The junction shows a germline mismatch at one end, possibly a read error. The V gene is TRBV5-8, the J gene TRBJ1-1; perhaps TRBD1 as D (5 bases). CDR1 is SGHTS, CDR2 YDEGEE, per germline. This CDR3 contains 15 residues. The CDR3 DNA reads TGTGCCAACAGCTTGGCGGGGGGAAGGAACACTGAAGCTTTCTTT. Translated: CANSLAGGRNTEAFF.

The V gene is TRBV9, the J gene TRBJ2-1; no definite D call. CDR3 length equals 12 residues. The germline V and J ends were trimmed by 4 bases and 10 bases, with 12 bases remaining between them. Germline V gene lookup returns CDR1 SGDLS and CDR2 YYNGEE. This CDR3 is CASSSTGFEQFF. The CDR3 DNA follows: TGTGCCAGCAGCTCGACGGGCTTCGAGCAGTTCTTC.